Listed below are T cell receptor beta chains from one sample, sequenced in a study of OX40 agonist ivuxolimab in advanced cancers. Libraries were prepared by immunoSEQ multiplex PCR; TCRdb keeps only in-frame clonotypes and omits some of them. The profile shows over 100,000 clones, just over 90% of them singletons. Sequenced here: CD4+ or CD8+ T cells sorted from blood, sampled in a trial of the OX40 agonist ivuxolimab. These receptors came from an adult with an advanced solid tumor such as melanoma, head and neck, liver or kidney cancer. The CDR3 runs from the conserved cysteine through the conserved F or W. Each record gives: D gene, clone size, V gene, J gene, CDR3 DNA, CDR3 protein. D genes are given only for firm matches. Not every row has a clone size; where given, it reads once, few, many or a size class.

D gene: TRBD1
clone size: .
V gene: TRBV11-1
J gene: TRBJ1-1
CDR3 DNA: TGTGCCAGCAGCCAGCGGACAGGGCGCCCGAACACTGAAGCTTTCTTT
CDR3 protein: CASSQRTGRPNTEAFF

D gene: .
clone size: .
V gene: TRBV5-6
J gene: TRBJ2-7
CDR3 DNA: TGTGCCAGCAGCCCAGTAAGGGGCAGGGGCCGAATAGGCTACGAGCAGTACTTC
CDR3 protein: CASSPVRGRGRIGYEQYF

D gene: .
clone size: .
V gene: TRBV10-1
J gene: TRBJ1-4
CDR3 DNA: TGCGCCAGCAGTGACCCAGGGGCCGCCGAAAAACTGTTTTTT
CDR3 protein: CASSDPGAAEKLFF

D gene: TRBD1
clone size: .
V gene: TRBV2
J gene: TRBJ2-5
CDR3 DNA: TGTGCCAGAACGGGACAGAGCCAAGAGACCCAGTACTTC
CDR3 protein: CARTGQSQETQYF

D gene: .
clone size: .
V gene: TRBV11-3
J gene: TRBJ2-1
CDR3 DNA: TGTGCCAGCAGCTCGCCCTCCGGGAGAGAGGGTGAGCAGTTCTTC
CDR3 protein: CASSSPSGREGEQFF

D gene: .
clone size: .
V gene: TRBV30
J gene: TRBJ2-3
CDR3 DNA: TGTGCCTGGAGCCCGGGGCCAGGGAGCACAGATACGCAGTATTTT
CDR3 protein: CAWSPGPGSTDTQYF

D gene: .
clone size: .
V gene: TRBV7-9
J gene: TRBJ1-3
CDR3 DNA: TGTGCCAGCACCCAAATCTCTGGAAACACCATATATTTT
CDR3 protein: CASTQISGNTIYF

D gene: .
clone size: .
V gene: TRBV28
J gene: TRBJ1-5
CDR3 DNA: TGTGCCAGCCGACCGATCAATCAGCCCCAGCATTTT
CDR3 protein: CASRPINQPQHF

D gene: .
clone size: .
V gene: TRBV7-2
J gene: TRBJ1-3
CDR3 DNA: TGTGCCAGCAGCTCCATTCGGGGAAACACCATATATTTT
CDR3 protein: CASSSIRGNTIYF

D gene: .
clone size: .
V gene: TRBV5-1
J gene: TRBJ2-7
CDR3 DNA: TGCGCCAGCGGACCCTACCCGGGCGACTACGAGCAGTACTTC
CDR3 protein: CASGPYPGDYEQYF

D gene: .
clone size: .
V gene: TRBV6-1
J gene: TRBJ1-1
CDR3 DNA: TGTGCCAGCAGGGGGCAGACTCTTGAAGCTTTCTTT
CDR3 protein: CASRGQTLEAFF

D gene: .
clone size: .
V gene: TRBV18
J gene: TRBJ1-1
CDR3 DNA: TGTGCCAGCTCACCAGGGGTCATGAACACTGAAGCTTTCTTT
CDR3 protein: CASSPGVMNTEAFF

D gene: .
clone size: once
V gene: TRBV19
J gene: TRBJ1-5
CDR3 DNA: TGTGCCAGTAGTATATCGGATAGCAATCAGCCCCAGCATTTT
CDR3 protein: CASSISDSNQPQHF

D gene: .
clone size: .
V gene: TRBV5-1
J gene: TRBJ2-7
CDR3 DNA: TGCGCCAGCAGCTTGGTTGCAGGGCAAGAGGAGCAGTACTTC
CDR3 protein: CASSLVAGQEEQYF

D gene: .
clone size: once
V gene: TRBV2
J gene: TRBJ1-3
CDR3 DNA: TGTGCCAGCAGTGAATCCCCGAGTGGGGCCCTTTCATCCTCTGGAAACACCATATATTTT
CDR3 protein: CASSESPSGALSSSGNTIYF

D gene: TRBD1
clone size: .
V gene: TRBV7-9
J gene: TRBJ1-1
CDR3 DNA: TGTGCCAGCAGCTTAGCAACAGGGGTCACTGAAGCTTTCTTT
CDR3 protein: CASSLATGVTEAFF

D gene: TRBD1
clone size: .
V gene: TRBV2
J gene: TRBJ1-5
CDR3 DNA: TGTGCCAGCAGTCGGGAAGGACAGGGCAATCAGCCCCAGCATTTT
CDR3 protein: CASSREGQGNQPQHF

D gene: TRBD2
clone size: once
V gene: TRBV18
J gene: TRBJ2-7
CDR3 DNA: TGTGCCAGCTCACCACGACCGGGGGGAAGCTACGAGCAGTACTTC
CDR3 protein: CASSPRPGGSYEQYF

D gene: TRBD1
clone size: .
V gene: TRBV14
J gene: TRBJ2-5
CDR3 DNA: TGTGCCAGCGCCATCCAGGGGGCCCTCGGGACCCAGTACTTC
CDR3 protein: CASAIQGALGTQYF

D gene: .
clone size: .
V gene: TRBV10-3
J gene: TRBJ1-5
CDR3 DNA: TGTGCCATCAGTGACGACGGGGGGAATCAGCCCCAGCATTTT
CDR3 protein: CAISDDGGNQPQHF

D gene: TRBD1
clone size: .
V gene: TRBV5-1
J gene: TRBJ2-7
CDR3 DNA: TGCGCCAGCAGCTTACTCTCCGGGACAGCTAACGAGCAGTACTTC
CDR3 protein: CASSLLSGTANEQYF

D gene: .
clone size: .
V gene: TRBV5-4
J gene: TRBJ2-1
CDR3 DNA: TGTGCCAGCAGCTTACGGGGGGCAGGTGAGCAGTTCTTC
CDR3 protein: CASSLRGAGEQFF

D gene: TRBD2
clone size: .
V gene: TRBV5-1
J gene: TRBJ2-3
CDR3 DNA: TGCGCCAGCAGCTTGGCCAAGACTAGCGGGAGTGAATATACGCAGTATTTT
CDR3 protein: CASSLAKTSGSEYTQYF

D gene: .
clone size: .
V gene: TRBV11-2
J gene: TRBJ1-1
CDR3 DNA: TGTGCCAGCAGCTTAGACCTATCAATGAACACTGAAGCTTTCTTT
CDR3 protein: CASSLDLSMNTEAFF

D gene: .
clone size: .
V gene: TRBV11-2
J gene: TRBJ2-3
CDR3 DNA: TGTGCCAGCAGCCGCCCTAGGGGACGCACAGATACGCAGTATTTT
CDR3 protein: CASSRPRGRTDTQYF

D gene: .
clone size: .
V gene: TRBV5-1
J gene: TRBJ2-3
CDR3 DNA: TGCGCCAGCAGCTCTAGTGGACGTTCTAGCACAGATACGCAGTATTTT
CDR3 protein: CASSSSGRSSTDTQYF

D gene: .
clone size: .
V gene: TRBV9
J gene: TRBJ1-1
CDR3 DNA: TGTGCCAGCAGCGAGGGCGGGGGGACTGAAGCTTTCTTT
CDR3 protein: CASSEGGGTEAFF

D gene: TRBD1
clone size: .
V gene: TRBV30
J gene: TRBJ1-4
CDR3 DNA: TGTGCCTGGAGTGTGGCAGGGGGAAATGAAAAACTGTTTTTT
CDR3 protein: CAWSVAGGNEKLFF